The 23 T cell receptor beta chains below come from one sample, sequenced in a study of technical replicates of blood from several donors. The table came from immunoSEQ multiplex PCR; TCRdb's copy has only in-frame clones and leaves some out. The data contain approximately 81,000 clones, 80% to 90% of them seen just once; the ten biggest clones take up around 4%. Sequencing was carried out using PBMCs. The source of these receptors is a human donor in good health. Some clones in this sample may be carry-over from other donors' samples.

The chain has TRBV5-1 and TRBJ2-1, with a possible D match to TRBD2 (5 bases). V dropped 2 bases and J dropped 4 bases, with 16 bases sitting between them. Germline V lookup: CDR1 SGHRS, CDR2 YFSETQ. This CDR3 comprises 16 residues. For the CDR3, the DNA is TGCGCCAGCAGCTTATTCGAGGGAAGGTTTTACAATGAGCAGTTCTTC. It is translated as CASSLFEGRFYNEQFF.

CDR3 DNA: TGTGCCAGTAGTATTCCCGGTGGCTACACCTTC. This sequence encodes CASSIPGGYTF. The rearrangement links TRBV19 to TRBJ1-2; D gene unclear. From germline, CDR1 is LNHDA and CDR2 SQIVND (reference sequence). This CDR3 contains 11 residues. The ends were cut back, 3 bases at V and 7 bases at J, with 6 bases in the middle.

V is TRBV9 and J is TRBJ1-1; tentatively, D is TRBD1 (5 bases). V shed 0 bases and J shed 0 bases, with 15 bases lying between them. The germline V gene encodes CDR1 SGDLS and CDR2 YYNGEE. The CDR3 extends over 17 amino acids. The CDR3 nucleotides read TGTGCCAGCAGCGTAGGTAGCGGGGCAGGTATGAACACTGAAGCTTTCTTT. This gives the protein CASSVGSGAGMNTEAFF.

For the CDR3, the DNA is TGTGCCAGCAGCGTGGACCCGGGGTACGGCTACACCTTC. It encodes CASSVDPGYGYTF. V is TRBV5-5 and J is TRBJ1-2; unclear D gene. The ends were cut back, 4 bases at V and 8 bases at J, with 15 bases in the middle. The V gene's germline CDR1 is SGHKS and CDR2 YYEKEE (reference sequence). This CDR3 has 13 amino acids.

The chain links TRBV7-2 to TRBJ1-1; 9 bases are a match to TRBD1. J gave up 4 bases and V 5 bases, and 11 bases lay outside the gene matches. Germline assignment: CDR1 SGHTA and CDR2 FQGNSA. The CDR3 has 16 amino acids. The CDR3 region is CASSATAGTGTTEAFF. DNA for the CDR3: TGTGCCAGCAGCGCGACAGCCGGGACAGGGACCACTGAAGCTTTCTTT.

In regard to this clone: Mismatch with germline at one junction end may stem from a read error. This chain uses TRBV18 with TRBJ1-2, with D perhaps matching TRBD1 (5 bases). CDR3 length equals 14 residues. The germline CDR1 and CDR2 sequences are KGHSH and LQKENI. Here the CDR3 DNA reads TGTGCCAGCTCACCGGGTATAACAGGCTATGTCTACACCTTC. Its translation is CASSPGITGYVYTF.

The chain carries TRBV6-1 and TRBJ2-7; 7 bases are a match to TRBD2. The CDR3 length is 15 residues. V lost 6 bases and J lost 1; bases outside the gene matches: 9. Germline lookup yields CDR1 MNHNS and CDR2 SASEGT. CDR3 loop: CASSPEAGSSYEQYF. The CDR3 region has the DNA TGTGCCAGCAGCCCCGAAGCGGGGTCTTCCTACGAGCAGTACTTC.

As DNA, the CDR3 is TGTGCTACCGTACAGGGAACGGGCGAGCAGTACTTC. Its protein is CATVQGTGEQYF. This chain links TRBV12-5 with TRBJ2-7, with a tentative D call TRBD1 (6 bases). Germline CDR1 is LGHNT and CDR2 is FRNRAP. V was pared by 10 bases and J by 6 bases, with 16 bases between. The CDR3 consists of 12 residues.

This clone has more than one count but fewer than ten. The V gene is TRBV30, the J gene TRBJ1-1, with 7 bases fitting TRBD1. Germline trimming cut 3 bases from V and 8 bases from J; bases unmatched to any gene: 6. This CDR3 has 12 residues. Germline V gives CDR1 GTSNPN, CDR2 SVGIG (reference sequence). The CDR3 spells CAWRGDSLEAFF. In nucleotides, the CDR3 is TGTGCCTGGAGGGGGGACAGCCTGGAAGCTTTCTTT.

The chain couples TRBV18 to TRBJ1-5, with 9 nucleotides matching TRBD1. The trim removed 6 bases at V and 5 bases at J, leaving 5 bases unmatched. Germline V gene sequence: CDR1 KGHSH, CDR2 LQKENI. There are 14 residues in the CDR3. CDR3 protein: CASSSGQGYQPQHF. The CDR3 nucleotides are TGTGCCAGCTCCTCGGGACAGGGCTATCAGCCCCAGCATTTT.

This chain connects TRBV19 to TRBJ2-5, with D perhaps matching TRBD1 (5 bases). The CDR3 length is 14 residues. Germline lookup yields CDR1 LNHDA and CDR2 SQIVND (reference sequence). Trimming removed 6 bases at V and 3 bases at J, with 14 bases between. The CDR3 nucleotides read TGTGCCAGTAGCCCCGGGTCAGGGAAAGAGACCCAGTACTTC. Translated, it gives CASSPGSGKETQYF.

V is TRBV5-4 and J is TRBJ2-3, with D tentatively TRBD1 (6 bases). Deletions cut 0 bases from V and 2 bases from J, with 13 bases between. The CDR3 runs 16 residues. Germline values: CDR1 SGHNT, CDR2 YYREEE (reference sequence). CDR3 protein: CASSLAGRGPTDTQYF. The CDR3 DNA is TGTGCCAGCAGCTTGGCGGGCAGGGGTCCCACAGATACGCAGTATTTT.

The chain couples TRBV7-8 to TRBJ1-1, with D perhaps TRBD1 (6 bases). Germline V gene lookup returns CDR1 SGHVS and CDR2 FQNEAQ. This CDR3 region has 13 residues. Trimming took off 5 bases at V and 6 bases at J, with 13 bases between the two ends. The CDR3 is CASSPGGRSEAFF. The CDR3 DNA reads TGTGCCAGCAGCCCTGGGGGCAGGTCTGAAGCTTTCTTT.

The genes are TRBV5-5 and TRBJ2-5; D may be TRBD2 (6 bases). Germline V CDR1 and CDR2: SGHKS, YYEKEE (reference sequence). V was clipped by 0 bases and J by 9 bases, with 15 bases between them. The length of the CDR3 is 14 residues. The CDR3 DNA is TGTGCCAGCAGCTTGGTTGGCCCTCCGGGGGCCCAGTACTTC. This codes for CASSLVGPPGAQYF.

The gene calls are TRBV5-8 and TRBJ2-7, with D possibly matching TRBD1 (6 bases). This CDR3 comprises 15 residues. The V gene lost 4 bases and the J gene lost 0 bases, with 14 bases spanning the gap. From germline, CDR1 is SGHTS and CDR2 YDEGEE. The DNA for the CDR3 is TGTGCCAGCAGCCCAAACGTGGGGGCCTCCTACGAGCAGTACTTC. This sequence encodes CASSPNVGASYEQYF.

The gene calls are TRBV4-3 and TRBJ2-1; the match to TRBD2 covers 8 bases. This CDR3 spans 16 amino acids. After removal of 1 base from V and 8 bases from J, the junction contained 10 bases not matched to a gene. Germline V gene sequence: CDR1 LGHNA, CDR2 YSLEER. The CDR3 DNA reads as TGCGCCAGCAGCCAAGTGACTAGCGCGAGTCAGTATGAGCAGTTCTTC. As protein: CASSQVTSASQYEQFF.

This rearrangement joins TRBV5-4 to TRBJ2-1; a possible D gene is TRBD1 (6 bases). From germline, CDR1 is SGHNT and CDR2 YYREEE (reference sequence). The CDR3 is 16 amino acids. V was pared by 4 bases and J by 0 bases, with 14 bases between. The CDR3 region is CASSPRDKSSYNEQFF. CDR3 DNA sequence: TGTGCCAGCAGCCCGAGGGACAAGAGCTCCTACAATGAGCAGTTCTTC.

The J gene is TRBJ1-1, the V gene TRBV6-5; 8 nucleotides agree with TRBD1. Looked up from germline, CDR1 is MNHEY and CDR2 is SVGAGI. After removal of 0 bases from V and 4 bases from J, the junction contained 4 bases not matched to a gene. The CDR3 length is 15 residues. The CDR3 sequence is CASSYSDRAATEAFF. CDR3 sequence (DNA): TGTGCCAGCAGTTACTCGGACAGGGCGGCCACTGAAGCTTTCTTT.

The chain joins TRBV5-1 to TRBJ2-2; D might be TRBD1 (6 bases). This CDR3 region has 15 residues. Trimming stripped 1 base from V and 4 bases from J, with 11 bases between. Germline CDR1 and CDR2: SGHRS and YFSETQ. This chain's CDR3 is CASSLWAGVTGELFF. For the CDR3, the DNA is TGCGCCAGCAGCTTGTGGGCAGGGGTCACCGGGGAGCTGTTTTTT.

The rearrangement links TRBV4-2 to TRBJ1-4; 7 bases align to TRBD1. The V gene end was trimmed by 1 base and the J gene end by 10 bases; junction bases not matched to a gene: 9. Germline V lookup: CDR1 LGHNA, CDR2 YNFKEQ. The CDR3 covers 15 residues. CDR3 protein: CASSQADREKGKLFF. For the CDR3, the DNA is TGTGCCAGCAGCCAAGCTGACAGGGAGAAGGGAAAACTGTTTTTT.

V usage is TRBV4-3 and J usage is TRBJ1-2, with D uncertain. Germline CDR1 reads LGHNA; CDR2 reads YSLEER. V lost 0 bases and J 4 bases, leaving 6 bases between the germline ends. CDR3 length: 13 residues. CDR3 nucleotide sequence: TGCGCCAGCAGCCAAGAACAGTTCTATGGCTACACCTTC. Residues: CASSQEQFYGYTF.

The table lists this clone with a few counts. The rearrangement uses TRBV18 and TRBJ1-5; TRBD1 matches 7 bases. The trim removed 2 bases at V and 7 bases at J, leaving 5 bases unmatched. The CDR3 spans 14 residues. Germline values: CDR1 KGHSH, CDR2 LQKENI. The DNA of the CDR3 is TGTGCCAGCTCACCAGGGCAGGGGGACCAGCCCCAGCATTTT. The encoded protein is CASSPGQGDQPQHF.

V and J are TRBV2 and TRBJ2-5; the match to TRBD2 covers 9 bases. After removal of 10 bases from V and 5 bases from J, the junction contained 5 bases not matched to a gene. The CDR3 totals 12 residues. Germline values: CDR1 SNHLY, CDR2 FYNNEI. In DNA form, the CDR3 reads TGTGCCACCTCCCTAGCGGGGGAGACCCAGTACTTC. This codes for CATSLAGETQYF.